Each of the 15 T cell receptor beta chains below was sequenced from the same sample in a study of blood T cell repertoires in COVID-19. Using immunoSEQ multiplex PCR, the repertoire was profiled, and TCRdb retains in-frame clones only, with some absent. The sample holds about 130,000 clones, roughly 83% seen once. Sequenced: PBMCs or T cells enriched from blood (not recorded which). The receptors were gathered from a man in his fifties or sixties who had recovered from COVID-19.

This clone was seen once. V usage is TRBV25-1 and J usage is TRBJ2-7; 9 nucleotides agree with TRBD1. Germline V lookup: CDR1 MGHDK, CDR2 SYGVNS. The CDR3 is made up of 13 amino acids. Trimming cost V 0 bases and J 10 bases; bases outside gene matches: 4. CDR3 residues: CASSEYRGQGQYF. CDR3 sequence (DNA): TGTGCCAGCAGTGAATATAGGGGACAGGGTCAGTACTTC.

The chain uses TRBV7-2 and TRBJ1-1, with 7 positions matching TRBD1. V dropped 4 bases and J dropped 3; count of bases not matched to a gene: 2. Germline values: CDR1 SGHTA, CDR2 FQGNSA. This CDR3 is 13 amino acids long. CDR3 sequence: CASSYGQDTEAFF. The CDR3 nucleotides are TGTGCCAGCAGCTACGGACAGGACACTGAAGCTTTCTTT.

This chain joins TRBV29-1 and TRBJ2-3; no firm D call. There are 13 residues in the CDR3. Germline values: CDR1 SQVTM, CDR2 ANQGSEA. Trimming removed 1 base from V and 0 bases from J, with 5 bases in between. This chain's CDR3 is CSVEGDSTDTQYF. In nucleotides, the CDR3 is TGCAGCGTTGAAGGAGATAGCACAGATACGCAGTATTTT.

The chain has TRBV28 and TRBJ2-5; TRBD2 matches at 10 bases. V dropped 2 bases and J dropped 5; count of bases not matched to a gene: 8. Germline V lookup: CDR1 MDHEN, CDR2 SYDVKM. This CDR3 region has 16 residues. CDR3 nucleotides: TGTGCCAGCAGTTTAGGACTAGCGGCCCTCCACGAGACCCAGTACTTC. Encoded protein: CASSLGLAALHETQYF.

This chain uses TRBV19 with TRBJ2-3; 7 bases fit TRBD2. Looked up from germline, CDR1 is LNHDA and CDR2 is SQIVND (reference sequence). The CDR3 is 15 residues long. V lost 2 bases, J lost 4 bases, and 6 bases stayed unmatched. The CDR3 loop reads CASSIRVTSSDTQYF. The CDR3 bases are TGTGCCAGTAGTATAAGGGTGACTAGCTCAGATACGCAGTATTTT.

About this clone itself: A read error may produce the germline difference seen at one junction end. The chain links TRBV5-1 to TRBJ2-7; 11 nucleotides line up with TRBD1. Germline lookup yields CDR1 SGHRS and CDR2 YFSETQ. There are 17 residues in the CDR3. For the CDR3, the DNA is TGCGCCAGCAGAGTGGGACAGGGGGTGGGTCCCTCCCACGAGCAGTACTTC. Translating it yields CASRVGQGVGPSHEQYF.

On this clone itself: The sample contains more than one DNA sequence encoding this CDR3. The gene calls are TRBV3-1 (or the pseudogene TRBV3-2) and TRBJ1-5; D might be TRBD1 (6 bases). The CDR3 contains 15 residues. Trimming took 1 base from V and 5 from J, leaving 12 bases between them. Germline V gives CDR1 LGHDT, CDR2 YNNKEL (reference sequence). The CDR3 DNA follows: TGTGCCAGCAGCCAAGGGTCAGGGGTAGATCAGCCCCAGCATTTT. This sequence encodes CASSQGSGVDQPQHF.

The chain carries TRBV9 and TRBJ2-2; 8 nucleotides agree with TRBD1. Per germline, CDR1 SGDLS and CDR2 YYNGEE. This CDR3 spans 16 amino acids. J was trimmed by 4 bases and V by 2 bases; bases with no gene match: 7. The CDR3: CASSVRAGGVTGELFF. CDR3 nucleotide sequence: TGTGCCAGCAGCGTCCGGGCAGGGGGCGTCACCGGGGAGCTGTTTTTT.

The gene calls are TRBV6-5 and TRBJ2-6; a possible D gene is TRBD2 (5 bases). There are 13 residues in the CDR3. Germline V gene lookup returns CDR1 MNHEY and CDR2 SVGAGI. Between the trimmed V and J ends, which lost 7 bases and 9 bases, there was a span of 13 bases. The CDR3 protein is CASTGSVGNVLTF. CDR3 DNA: TGTGCCAGCACGGGATCCGTGGGCAACGTCCTGACTTTC.

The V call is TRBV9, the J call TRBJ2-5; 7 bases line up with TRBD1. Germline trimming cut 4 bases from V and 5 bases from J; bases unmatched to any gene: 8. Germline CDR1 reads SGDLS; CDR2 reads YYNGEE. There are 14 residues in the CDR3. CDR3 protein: CASSKRQGLETQYF. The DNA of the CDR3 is TGTGCCAGCAGCAAACGACAGGGTCTGGAGACCCAGTACTTC.

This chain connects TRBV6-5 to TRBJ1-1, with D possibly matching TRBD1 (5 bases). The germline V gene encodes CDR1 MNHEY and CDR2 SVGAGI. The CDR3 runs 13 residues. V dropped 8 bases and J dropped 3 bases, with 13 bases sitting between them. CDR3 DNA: TGTGCCAGCTCCCGCAGGGCACACACTGAAGCTTTCTTT. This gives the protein CASSRRAHTEAFF.

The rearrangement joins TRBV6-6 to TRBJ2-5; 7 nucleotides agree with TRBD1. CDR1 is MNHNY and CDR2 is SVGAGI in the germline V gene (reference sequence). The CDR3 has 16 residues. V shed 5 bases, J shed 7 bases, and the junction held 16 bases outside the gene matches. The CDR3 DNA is TGTGCCAGCAGTAAGGTCACAGGGGCGCCCGAGGGGACCCAGTACTTC. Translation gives CASSKVTGAPEGTQYF.

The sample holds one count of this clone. The CDR3, as DNA: TGTGCCAGCAAGATTGAACTAGCGGGGAATGAGCAGTTCTTC. Encoded protein: CASKIELAGNEQFF. The chain couples TRBV2 to TRBJ2-1, with 10 bases identical to TRBD2. The CDR3 extends over 14 amino acids. Trimming removed 7 bases from V and 7 bases from J; junction bases left unmatched: 7. Looked up from germline, CDR1 is SNHLY and CDR2 is FYNNEI.

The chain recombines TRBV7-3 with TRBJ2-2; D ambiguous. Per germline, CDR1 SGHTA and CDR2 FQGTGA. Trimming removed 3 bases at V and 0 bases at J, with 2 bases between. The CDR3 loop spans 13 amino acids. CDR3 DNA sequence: TGTGCCAGCAGCTTCTCGAACACCGGGGAGCTGTTTTTT. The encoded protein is CASSFSNTGELFF.

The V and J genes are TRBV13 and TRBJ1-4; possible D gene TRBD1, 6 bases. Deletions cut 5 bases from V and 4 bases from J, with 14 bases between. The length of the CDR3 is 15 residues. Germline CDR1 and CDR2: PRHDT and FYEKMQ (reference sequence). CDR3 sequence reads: CASSERTASNEKLFF. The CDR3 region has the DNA TGTGCCAGCAGCGAGAGGACAGCTAGTAATGAAAAACTGTTTTTT.